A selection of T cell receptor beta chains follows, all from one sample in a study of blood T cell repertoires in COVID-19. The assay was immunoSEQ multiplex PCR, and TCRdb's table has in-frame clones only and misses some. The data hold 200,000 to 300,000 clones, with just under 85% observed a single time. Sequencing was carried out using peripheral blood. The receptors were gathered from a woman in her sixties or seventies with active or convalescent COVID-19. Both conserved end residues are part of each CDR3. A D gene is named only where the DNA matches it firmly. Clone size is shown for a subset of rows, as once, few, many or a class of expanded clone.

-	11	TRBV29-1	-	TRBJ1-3	CSGGLGNTIYF	TGCAGCGGGGGGCTAGGAAACACCATATATTTT
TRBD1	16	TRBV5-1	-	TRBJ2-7	CASSRPLTGGSYEQYF	TGCGCCAGCAGCCGACCCTTGACAGGGGGCTCCTACGAGCAGTACTTC
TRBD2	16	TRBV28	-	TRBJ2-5	CASSFPLTGGPFTQYF	TGTGCCAGCAGTTTCCCGCTCACGGGGGGGCCGTTTACCCAGTACTTC
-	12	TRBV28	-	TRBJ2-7	CASSSGRYEQYF	TGTGCCAGCAGTTCGGGGAGATACGAGCAGTACTTC
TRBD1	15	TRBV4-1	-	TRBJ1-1	CASSQITQGPTEAFF	TGCGCCAGCAGCCAAATTACACAGGGGCCCACTGAAGCTTTCTTT
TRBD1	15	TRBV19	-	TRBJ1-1	CATSIQGAVSTGAFF	TGTGCCACCTCGATACAGGGGGCAGTAAGTACCGGAGCTTTCTTT
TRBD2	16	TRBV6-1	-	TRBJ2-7	CASSVVRVAGSYEQYF	TGTGCCAGCAGTGTGGTTCGGGTAGCGGGATCCTACGAGCAGTACTTC
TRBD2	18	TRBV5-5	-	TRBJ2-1	CASSLGLAGGRSYNEQFF	TGTGCCAGCAGCCTGGGACTAGCGGGGGGCCGCTCCTACAATGAGCAGTTCTTC
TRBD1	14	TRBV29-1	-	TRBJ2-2	CSVETGGNTGELFF	TGCAGCGTTGAAACAGGGGGCAACACCGGGGAGCTGTTTTTT
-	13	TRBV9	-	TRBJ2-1	CASSPGQIGEQFF	TGTGCCAGCAGCCCCGGACAGATCGGTGAGCAGTTCTTC
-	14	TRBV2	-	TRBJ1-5	CASSRGGGNQPQHF	TGTGCCAGCAGCAGGGGTGGGGGCAATCAGCCCCAGCATTTT
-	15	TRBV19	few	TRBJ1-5	CASSLLRTGNQPQHF	TGTGCCAGTAGTCTCCTTCGGACAGGCAATCAGCCCCAGCATTTT
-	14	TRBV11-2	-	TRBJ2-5	CASSLGATQETQYF	TGTGCCAGCAGCTTAGGGGCGACCCAAGAGACCCAGTACTTC
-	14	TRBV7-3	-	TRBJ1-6	CASSSTGFGSPLHF	TGTGCCAGCAGCTCTACAGGGTTTGGTTCACCCCTCCACTTT
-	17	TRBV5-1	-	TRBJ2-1	CASSLGSEGAPYNEQFF	TGCGCCAGCAGCCTCGGGAGTGAGGGGGCACCCTACAATGAGCAGTTCTTC
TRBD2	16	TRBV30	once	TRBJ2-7	CAWSVGGVAGGYEQYF	TGTGCCTGGAGTGTAGGGGGCGTAGCGGGAGGCTACGAGCAGTACTTC
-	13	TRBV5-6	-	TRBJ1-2	CASSPVGDYGYTF	TGTGCCAGCAGCCCCGTCGGTGACTATGGCTACACCTTC
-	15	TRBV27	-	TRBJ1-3	CASSPGNTGGNTIYF	TGTGCCAGCAGTCCGGGGAATACGGGGGGAAACACCATATATTTT
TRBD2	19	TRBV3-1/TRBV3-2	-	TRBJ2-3	CASSQERSRGGGAGDTQYF	TGTGCCAGCAGCCAAGAGAGAAGCCGGGGCGGGGGGGCTGGAGATACGCAGTATTTT
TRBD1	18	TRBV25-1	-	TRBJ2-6	CASSGPGTGSSGANVLTF	TGTGCCAGCAGTGGTCCCGGGACAGGGAGCTCTGGGGCCAACGTCCTGACTTTC